This T cell receptor beta chain was recovered during a study of cytomegalovirus exposure and HLA in healthy donors. Study-wide points: Reportedly, diagnosis of cytomegalovirus status by the classifier showed high specificity and sensitivity. Later analysis associated a missense DCLRE1C variant with TCR beta V- and J-gene trimming. The study designated over 150 TCR beta chains cytomegalovirus-associated.

In the case of this clone: Its antigen is undetermined.

The PCR made use of 60 Vbeta and 13 Jbeta primers. The table came from immunoSEQ multiplex PCR; TCRdb's copy has only in-frame clones and leaves some out. This sample has around 130,000 clones, with around 73% found just once. This TCR derives from a man aged 50-60 years in good health and CMV-seronegative. The sample was PBMCs.

The CDR3 bases are TGTGCCAGCAGTTACGGGGCCAAAATAACAGATACGCAGTATTTT. It encodes CASSYGAKITDTQYF. The rearrangement joins TRBV6-5 to TRBJ2-3; D might be TRBD1 (5 bases). V lost 2 bases and J 3 bases, leaving 12 bases between the germline ends. Germline V lookup: CDR1 MNHEY, CDR2 SVGAGI. CDR3 length equals 15 residues.